This T cell receptor (beta chain) is from a study of blood T cell repertoires in COVID-19. On the study more broadly: From T cells, B-cell-depleted T cells, or PBMCs came the material, which was cDNA or gDNA.

Methods used by the authors: It was from reference gene primer amplification that nucleated cell counts were estimated. Assay: immunoSEQ multiplex PCR; the TCRdb copy retains only in-frame clones and omits some. V and J calls and clone size follow that table, whereas D and trimming were derived from the DNA. The table lists roughly 120,000 clones, approximately 90% of them singletons, with around 2.1% in the top ten. Patients in Seattle were enrolled during active infection, then followed longitudinally. Germline assignment: CDR1 MDHEN and CDR2 SYDVKM. This CDR3 contains 17 residues. V was trimmed by 4 bases and J by 1 base, leaving 19 bases between them.

Material: peripheral blood. This receptor was taken from a man aged 45-60 years with COVID-19, enrolled during active disease. This chain connects TRBV28 to TRBJ1-1; D unclear. The CDR3 spells CASSWALGERWNTEAFF. The CDR3 DNA reads as TGTGCCAGCAGTTGGGCTTTGGGAGAACGGTGGAACACTGAAGCTTTCTTT. Combining the CDR3 with reference TRBV28 and TRBJ1-1 gives the whole variable domain DVKVTQSSRYLVKRTGEKVFLECVQDMDHENMFWYRQDPGLGLRLIYFSYDVKMKEKGDIPEGYSVSREKKERFSLILESASTNQTSMYLCASSWALGERWNTEAFFGQGTRLTVV.